The source of this TCR beta chain is a study of T-cell reconstitution after alpha-beta-depleted transplantation in children. Researchers prepared the TCRbeta library using unique molecular identifiers, the study reports. From the PCR reads, TCRdb called clonotypes with MiXCR, one entry per CDR3 protein. Here the sample spans about 640,000 distinct CDR3 sequences, roughly 17% being singletons. This CDR3 spans 13 amino acids. Trimming removed 7 bases at V and 3 bases at J, with 13 bases between. The germline gives CDR1 ENHRY, CDR2 SYGVKD. This clonotype was seen repeatedly, ten times or more. This clonotype originated in a human donor who donated a stem cell graft to a child with acute myeloid leukemia. The source was PBMCs from the stem cell graft donor, collected from the stem cell graft. The chain recombines TRBV10-3 with TRBJ2-7, with D perhaps matching TRBD1 (5 bases). The CDR3 reads CAITLGQSYEQYF. CDR3 coding DNA: TGTGCCATCACCCTCGGACAAAGCTACGAGCAGTACTTC.